This record covers a single T cell receptor (beta chain). Its antigen is undetermined. The sample is drawn from a study of cytomegalovirus exposure and HLA in healthy donors. The primer mix had 60 Vbeta and 13 Jbeta primers. Clones were read by immunoSEQ multiplex PCR, and TCRdb kept only the in-frame ones, dropping some. The sample holds some 150,000 clones, approximately 79% seen once. Trimming cost V 4 bases and J 8 bases; bases outside gene matches: 1. The CDR3 is 11 amino acids. The germline CDR1 and CDR2 sequences are GTSNPN and SVGIG (reference sequence). Study-wide results and limits: Reported results showed that the classifier diagnosed cytomegalovirus status with high specificity and sensitivity.

This receptor was identified in a man aged 40-50 years in good health and CMV-seronegative. The rearrangement uses TRBV30 and TRBJ2-1; 8 bases map to TRBD2. The sample taken for sequencing was PBMCs. CDR3 nucleotides: TGTGCCTGGACTAGCGGGCATGAGCAGTTCTTC. Its protein product is CAWTSGHEQFF.